Listed below are T cell receptor beta chains from one sample, sequenced in a study of T cell changes during pregnancy in multiple sclerosis. Sequenced by immunoSEQ multiplex PCR; TCRdb stores in-frame clones only, minus some. The profile covers approximately 30,000 clones, with over 85% appearing a single time and approximately 5% taken by the ten largest. Here the sequenced sample was CD8+ T cells from peripheral blood mononuclear cells, taken in the first trimester of pregnancy. Source of these receptors: a female donor with multiple sclerosis, enrolled in a pregnancy study. The CDR3 runs from the conserved cysteine through the conserved F or W. Each record gives: J gene, clone size, D gene, V gene, CDR3 protein, CDR3 DNA. D genes are given only for firm matches. Clone size is given for some rows only: seen once, a few or many times, or a class if the clone is expanded.

J gene: TRBJ2-1; clone size: -; D gene: TRBD1; V gene: TRBV29-1; CDR3 protein: CSVPGQGYEQFF; CDR3 DNA: TGCAGCGTCCCGGGACAGGGGTATGAGCAGTTCTTC
J gene: TRBJ1-1; clone size: -; D gene: -; V gene: TRBV5-6; CDR3 protein: CASSPSAGTEAFF; CDR3 DNA: TGTGCCAGCAGCCCGTCAGCGGGGACTGAAGCTTTCTTT
J gene: TRBJ2-7; clone size: -; D gene: -; V gene: TRBV29-1; CDR3 protein: CSGITGYEQYF; CDR3 DNA: TGCAGCGGGATAACAGGGTACGAGCAGTACTTC
J gene: TRBJ1-1; clone size: -; D gene: -; V gene: TRBV7-2; CDR3 protein: CASSFRGANTEAFF; CDR3 DNA: TGTGCCAGCAGCTTTCGCGGGGCGAACACTGAAGCTTTCTTT
J gene: TRBJ1-2; clone size: -; D gene: TRBD1; V gene: TRBV28; CDR3 protein: CASSRTGSNYGYTF; CDR3 DNA: TGTGCCAGCAGTCGGACAGGGTCTAACTATGGCTACACCTTC
J gene: TRBJ1-2; clone size: -; D gene: -; V gene: TRBV5-6; CDR3 protein: CASSSTGHKGYTF; CDR3 DNA: TGTGCCAGCAGCTCCACAGGGCATAAGGGCTACACCTTC
J gene: TRBJ1-3; clone size: -; D gene: -; V gene: TRBV13; CDR3 protein: CASSSGLPGNTIYF; CDR3 DNA: TGTGCCAGCAGCTCAGGACTTCCCGGTAACACCATATATTTT
J gene: TRBJ1-5; clone size: -; D gene: TRBD1; V gene: TRBV2; CDR3 protein: CASSEPGQANQPQHF; CDR3 DNA: TGTGCCAGCAGTGAACCCGGACAGGCTAATCAGCCCCAGCATTTT
J gene: TRBJ2-1; clone size: once; D gene: -; V gene: TRBV11-1; CDR3 protein: CASSLTTGSDEQFF; CDR3 DNA: TGTGCCAGCAGCTTGACGACTGGAAGCGATGAGCAGTTCTTC
J gene: TRBJ2-1; clone size: -; D gene: TRBD2; V gene: TRBV28; CDR3 protein: CASSFPPNRLARSYNEQFF; CDR3 DNA: TGTGCCAGCAGTTTCCCTCCCAATCGACTAGCGCGGTCCTACAATGAGCAGTTCTTC
J gene: TRBJ2-7; clone size: -; D gene: TRBD2; V gene: TRBV9; CDR3 protein: CASSEGTSRAYEQYF; CDR3 DNA: TGTGCCAGCAGCGAAGGGACTAGCAGAGCCTACGAGCAGTACTTC
J gene: TRBJ1-5; clone size: -; D gene: TRBD1; V gene: TRBV10-1; CDR3 protein: CASSEGQGQPQHF; CDR3 DNA: TGCGCCAGCAGTGAGGGACAGGGTCAGCCCCAGCATTTT
J gene: TRBJ2-7; clone size: -; D gene: TRBD2; V gene: TRBV18; CDR3 protein: CASSPRVAGAYEQYF; CDR3 DNA: TGTGCCAGCTCACCAAGGGTAGCGGGAGCCTACGAGCAGTACTTC
J gene: TRBJ2-3; clone size: -; D gene: TRBD2; V gene: TRBV5-4; CDR3 protein: CASSLPSGSGTDTQYF; CDR3 DNA: TGTGCCAGCAGCTTGCCTAGCGGGAGTGGCACAGATACGCAGTATTTT
J gene: TRBJ2-7; clone size: -; D gene: TRBD1; V gene: TRBV19; CDR3 protein: CASSIPDRAIYEQYF; CDR3 DNA: TGTGCCAGTAGTATCCCGGACAGGGCGATCTACGAGCAGTACTTC
J gene: TRBJ2-1; clone size: -; D gene: TRBD2; V gene: TRBV5-6; CDR3 protein: CASGYSGTDNEQFF; CDR3 DNA: TGTGCCAGCGGATATAGCGGGACGGACAATGAGCAGTTCTTC
J gene: TRBJ2-1; clone size: -; D gene: TRBD2; V gene: TRBV27; CDR3 protein: CASSPGTRYDDNEQFF; CDR3 DNA: TGTGCCAGCAGTCCCGGGACTAGGTACGATGACAATGAGCAGTTCTTC
J gene: TRBJ2-1; clone size: once; D gene: -; V gene: TRBV7-9; CDR3 protein: CASSLIQGSYNEQFF; CDR3 DNA: TGTGCCAGCAGCTTGATCCAGGGCTCCTACAATGAGCAGTTCTTC
J gene: TRBJ2-7; clone size: -; D gene: TRBD1; V gene: TRBV27; CDR3 protein: CASSPWDRVEQYF; CDR3 DNA: TGTGCCAGCAGTCCGTGGGACAGGGTTGAGCAGTACTTC
J gene: TRBJ2-5; clone size: -; D gene: TRBD2; V gene: TRBV18; CDR3 protein: CASSPGTSGKQETQYF; CDR3 DNA: TGTGCCAGCTCACCCGGGACTAGCGGGAAACAAGAGACCCAGTACTTC
J gene: TRBJ2-5; clone size: -; D gene: TRBD2; V gene: TRBV28; CDR3 protein: CASSLWSSGPPQETQYF; CDR3 DNA: TGTGCCAGCAGTTTATGGTCTAGCGGGCCTCCACAAGAGACCCAGTACTTC
J gene: TRBJ2-7; clone size: -; D gene: TRBD2; V gene: TRBV27; CDR3 protein: CASSFTAGGPGAYEQYF; CDR3 DNA: TGTGCCAGCAGTTTCACAGCGGGAGGGCCTGGGGCCTACGAGCAGTACTTC
J gene: TRBJ2-4; clone size: -; D gene: TRBD1; V gene: TRBV29-1; CDR3 protein: CSVRDRGNIQYF; CDR3 DNA: TGCAGCGTTCGGGACAGGGGAAACATTCAGTACTTC
J gene: TRBJ1-2; clone size: -; D gene: TRBD1; V gene: TRBV9; CDR3 protein: CASSVGDSLNYGYTF; CDR3 DNA: TGTGCCAGCAGCGTAGGGGACAGTTTGAACTATGGCTACACCTTC
J gene: TRBJ1-2; clone size: -; D gene: -; V gene: TRBV7-2; CDR3 protein: CASSPLGGAGYTF; CDR3 DNA: TGTGCCAGCAGCCCCCTCGGGGGGGCCGGCTACACCTTC
J gene: TRBJ1-1; clone size: -; D gene: TRBD1; V gene: TRBV6-6; CDR3 protein: CASGQGMNTEAFF; CDR3 DNA: TGTGCCAGCGGACAGGGCATGAACACTGAAGCTTTCTTT
J gene: TRBJ2-4; clone size: -; D gene: -; V gene: TRBV18; CDR3 protein: CASSSAGIWKNIQYF; CDR3 DNA: TGTGCCAGCTCGTCGGCAGGGATTTGGAAAAACATTCAGTACTTC
J gene: TRBJ2-7; clone size: once; D gene: -; V gene: TRBV6-1; CDR3 protein: CASSTLGGPTYEQYF; CDR3 DNA: TGTGCCAGCAGCACGCTGGGGGGACCAACCTACGAGCAGTACTTC
J gene: TRBJ2-1; clone size: -; D gene: -; V gene: TRBV27; CDR3 protein: CASSLVGSGNEQFF; CDR3 DNA: TGTGCCAGCAGTTTAGTAGGGAGTGGGAATGAGCAGTTCTTC
J gene: TRBJ1-4; clone size: -; D gene: TRBD1; V gene: TRBV7-9; CDR3 protein: CASSLIPRGPRFEKLFF; CDR3 DNA: TGTGCCAGCAGCTTAATCCCCAGGGGGCCCAGGTTTGAAAAACTGTTTTTT
J gene: TRBJ2-3; clone size: many; D gene: TRBD2; V gene: TRBV6-4; CDR3 protein: CASSDGTSGTDTQYF; CDR3 DNA: TGTGCCAGCAGTGACGGGACTAGCGGCACAGATACGCAGTATTTT
J gene: TRBJ1-1; clone size: -; D gene: TRBD1; V gene: TRBV4-1; CDR3 protein: CASSQESRGHTEAFF; CDR3 DNA: TGCGCCAGCAGCCAGGAAAGCAGGGGGCACACTGAAGCTTTCTTT
J gene: TRBJ2-2; clone size: -; D gene: -; V gene: TRBV13; CDR3 protein: CASSPLSRRGPGELFF; CDR3 DNA: TGTGCCAGCAGCCCGCTATCTAGAAGGGGTCCCGGGGAGCTGTTTTTT
J gene: TRBJ2-7; clone size: -; D gene: TRBD2; V gene: TRBV6-5; CDR3 protein: CASSPSGRDYEQYF; CDR3 DNA: TGTGCCAGCAGTCCGAGCGGGAGGGATTACGAGCAGTACTTC
J gene: TRBJ2-5; clone size: -; D gene: TRBD2; V gene: TRBV6-5; CDR3 protein: CASSVGGGAQYF; CDR3 DNA: TGTGCCAGCAGTGTGGGTGGGGGGGCCCAGTACTTC
J gene: TRBJ2-1; clone size: -; D gene: -; V gene: TRBV10-3; CDR3 protein: CAISEGSGELYNEQFF; CDR3 DNA: TGTGCCATCAGTGAGGGGAGCGGAGAATTGTACAATGAGCAGTTCTTC
J gene: TRBJ2-1; clone size: -; D gene: TRBD2; V gene: TRBV5-4; CDR3 protein: CASSRTLTSGRGNEQFF; CDR3 DNA: TGTGCCAGCAGCCGCACTCTGACTAGCGGGAGGGGGAATGAGCAGTTCTTC
J gene: TRBJ1-3; clone size: -; D gene: -; V gene: TRBV27; CDR3 protein: CATRGAGASSGNTIYF; CDR3 DNA: TGTGCCACCCGGGGAGCAGGGGCATCCTCTGGAAACACCATATATTTT
J gene: TRBJ2-1; clone size: -; D gene: -; V gene: TRBV11-3; CDR3 protein: CASSSYRDSYNEQFF; CDR3 DNA: TGTGCCAGCAGCTCCTACAGGGACTCCTACAATGAGCAGTTCTTC
J gene: TRBJ2-7; clone size: -; D gene: -; V gene: TRBV7-2; CDR3 protein: CASSLEAGPPYEQYF; CDR3 DNA: TGTGCCAGCAGCTTAGAGGCAGGGCCCCCGTACGAGCAGTACTTC
J gene: TRBJ1-3; clone size: -; D gene: -; V gene: TRBV28; CDR3 protein: CASSLAAGGTGNTIYF; CDR3 DNA: TGTGCCAGCAGTTTAGCCGCGGGGGGTACGGGAAACACCATATATTTT
J gene: TRBJ2-7; clone size: -; D gene: -; V gene: TRBV4-1; CDR3 protein: CASSHLSGALSYEQYF; CDR3 DNA: TGCGCCAGCAGCCACCTCTCAGGGGCACTGTCCTACGAGCAGTACTTC